This T cell receptor (beta chain) was recovered during a study of blood T cell repertoires in COVID-19. V lost 2 bases to trimming and J lost 5 bases; unmatched junction nucleotides: 2. Per the germline V gene, CDR1 is MNHEY and CDR2 is SVGAGI. This CDR3 region has 14 residues. Profiled with immunoSEQ multiplex PCR; TCRdb holds only in-frame clones, not every one. This table holds 250,000 to 300,000 clones, about nine tenths found once. The sequencing sample was made of peripheral blood. The chain recombines TRBV6-5 with TRBJ1-1; 10 bases agree with TRBD1. This receptor was taken from a woman in her 30s with COVID-19, enrolled during active disease. The CDR3 spells CASSYRQGATEAFF. As DNA, the CDR3 is TGTGCCAGCAGTTACCGACAGGGGGCGACTGAAGCTTTCTTT.